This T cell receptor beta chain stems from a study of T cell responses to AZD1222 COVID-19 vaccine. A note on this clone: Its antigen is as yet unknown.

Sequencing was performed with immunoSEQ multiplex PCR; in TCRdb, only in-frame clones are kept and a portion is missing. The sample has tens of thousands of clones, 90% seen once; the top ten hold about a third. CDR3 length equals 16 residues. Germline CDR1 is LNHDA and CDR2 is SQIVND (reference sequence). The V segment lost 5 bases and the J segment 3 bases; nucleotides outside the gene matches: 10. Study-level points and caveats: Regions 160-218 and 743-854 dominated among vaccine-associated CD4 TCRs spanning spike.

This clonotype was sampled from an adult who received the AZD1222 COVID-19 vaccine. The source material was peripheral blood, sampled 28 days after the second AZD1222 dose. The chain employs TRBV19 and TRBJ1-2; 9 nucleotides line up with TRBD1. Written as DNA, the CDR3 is TGTGCCAGTAGTCTTTTCTGGACAGGGGAAGACTATGGCTACACCTTC. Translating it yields CASSLFWTGEDYGYTF.